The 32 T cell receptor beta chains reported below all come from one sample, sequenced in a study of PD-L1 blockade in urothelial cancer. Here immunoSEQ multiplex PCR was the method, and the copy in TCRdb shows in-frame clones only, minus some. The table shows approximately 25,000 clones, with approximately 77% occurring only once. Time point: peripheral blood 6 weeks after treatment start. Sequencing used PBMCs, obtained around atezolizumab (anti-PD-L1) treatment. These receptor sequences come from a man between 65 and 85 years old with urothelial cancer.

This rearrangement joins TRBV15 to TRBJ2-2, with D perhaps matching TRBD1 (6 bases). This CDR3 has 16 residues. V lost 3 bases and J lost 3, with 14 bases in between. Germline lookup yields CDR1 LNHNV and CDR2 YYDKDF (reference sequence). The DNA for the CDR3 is TGTGCCACCAGCAGTTTGACAGGTAGCGACACCGGGGAGCTGTTTTTT. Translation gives CATSSLTGSDTGELFF. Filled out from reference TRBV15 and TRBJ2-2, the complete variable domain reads DAMVIQNPRYQVTQFGKPVTLSCSQTLNHNVMYWYQQKSSQAPKLLFHYYDKDFNNEADTPDNFQSRRPNTSFCFLDIRSPGLGDTAMYLCATSSLTGSDTGELFFGEGSRLTVL.

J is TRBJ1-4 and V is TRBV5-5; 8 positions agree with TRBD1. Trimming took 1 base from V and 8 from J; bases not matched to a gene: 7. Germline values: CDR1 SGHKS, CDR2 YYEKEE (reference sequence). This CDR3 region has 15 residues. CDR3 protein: CASSLSGTGGEKLFF. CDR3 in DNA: TGTGCCAGCAGCTTGTCCGGGACAGGAGGCGAAAAACTGTTTTTT.

CDR3 loop: CASSFQGGQPQHF. CDR3 nucleotide sequence: TGTGCCAGCAGCTTCCAGGGAGGGCAGCCCCAGCATTTT. The chain combines TRBV5-8 with TRBJ1-5; maybe TRBD1 (5 bases). The germline gives CDR1 SGHTS, CDR2 YDEGEE. The CDR3 contains 13 residues. Trimming stripped 2 bases from V and 7 bases from J, with 10 bases between. The variable domain in full, completed from reference TRBV5-8 and TRBJ1-5, reads EAGVTQSPTHLIKTRGQQATLRCSPISGHTSVYWYQQALGLGLQFLLWYDEGEERNRGNFPPRFSGRQFPNYSSELNVNALELEDSALYLCASSFQGGQPQHFGDGTRLSIL.

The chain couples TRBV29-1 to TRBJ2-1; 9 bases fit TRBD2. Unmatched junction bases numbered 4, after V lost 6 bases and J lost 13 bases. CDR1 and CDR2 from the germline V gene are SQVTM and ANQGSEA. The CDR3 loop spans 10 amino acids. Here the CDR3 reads CSVVAGVQFF. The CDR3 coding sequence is TGCAGCGTAGTAGCGGGGGTCCAGTTCTTC.

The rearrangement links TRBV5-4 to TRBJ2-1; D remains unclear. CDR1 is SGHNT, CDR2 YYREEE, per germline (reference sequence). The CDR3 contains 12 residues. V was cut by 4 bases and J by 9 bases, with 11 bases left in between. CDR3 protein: CASSPTSGEQFF. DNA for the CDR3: TGTGCCAGCAGCCCGACCTCGGGTGAGCAGTTCTTC.

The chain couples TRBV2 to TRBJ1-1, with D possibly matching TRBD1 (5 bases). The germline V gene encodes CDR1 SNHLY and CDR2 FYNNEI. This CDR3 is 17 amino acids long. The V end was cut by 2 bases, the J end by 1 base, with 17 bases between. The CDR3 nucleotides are TGTGCCAGCAGTGAAATTAGCCAGACAGTTTCGAACACTGAAGCTTTCTTT. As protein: CASSEISQTVSNTEAFF.

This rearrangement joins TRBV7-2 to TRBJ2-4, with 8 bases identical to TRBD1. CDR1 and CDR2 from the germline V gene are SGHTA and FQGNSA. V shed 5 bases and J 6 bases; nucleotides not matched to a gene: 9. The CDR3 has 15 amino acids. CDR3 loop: CASSPSGGPRNIQYF. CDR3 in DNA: TGTGCCAGCAGCCCGTCAGGGGGCCCTCGAAACATTCAGTACTTC.

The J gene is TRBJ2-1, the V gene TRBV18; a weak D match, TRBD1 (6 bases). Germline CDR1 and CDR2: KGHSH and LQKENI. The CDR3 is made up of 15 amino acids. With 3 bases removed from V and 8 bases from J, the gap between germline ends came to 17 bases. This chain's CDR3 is CASSPSKVGADEQFF. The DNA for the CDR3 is TGTGCCAGCTCACCCTCCAAGGTGGGGGCGGATGAGCAGTTCTTC.

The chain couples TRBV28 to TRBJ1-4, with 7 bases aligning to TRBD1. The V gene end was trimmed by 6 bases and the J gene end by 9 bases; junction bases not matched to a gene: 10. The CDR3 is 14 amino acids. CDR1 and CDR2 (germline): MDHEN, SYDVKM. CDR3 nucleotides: TGTGCCAGCAGGCAAGGACAGGCCGTACAAAAACTGTTTTTT. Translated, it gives CASRQGQAVQKLFF.

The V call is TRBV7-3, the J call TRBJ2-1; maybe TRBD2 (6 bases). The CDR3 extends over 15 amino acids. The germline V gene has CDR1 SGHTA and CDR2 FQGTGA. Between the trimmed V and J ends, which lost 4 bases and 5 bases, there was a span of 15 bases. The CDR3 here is CASSSSNAGHNEQFF. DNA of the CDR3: TGTGCCAGCAGCTCCTCAAACGCGGGACACAATGAGCAGTTCTTC.

The CDR3 DNA sequence: TGTGCCAGCAGTTACTCGGCTAGCGGGCAAGAGACCCAGTACTTC. Translated: CASSYSASGQETQYF. This chain uses TRBV6-5 with TRBJ2-5; 8 bases are shared with TRBD2. Trimming cost V 0 bases and J 2 bases; bases outside gene matches: 2. Germline V gene data show CDR1 as MNHEY and CDR2 as SVGAGI. This CDR3 has 15 residues.

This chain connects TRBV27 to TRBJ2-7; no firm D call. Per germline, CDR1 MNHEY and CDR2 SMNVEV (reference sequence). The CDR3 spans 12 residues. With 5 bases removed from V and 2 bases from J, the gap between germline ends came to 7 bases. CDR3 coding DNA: TGTGCCAGCAGTCCCCATCCCTACGAGCAGTACTTC. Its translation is CASSPHPYEQYF.

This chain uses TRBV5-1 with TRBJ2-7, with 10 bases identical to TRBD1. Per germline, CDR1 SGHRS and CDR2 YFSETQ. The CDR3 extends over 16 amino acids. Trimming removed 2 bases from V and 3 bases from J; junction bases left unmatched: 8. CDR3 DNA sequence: TGCGCCAGCAGCTTCTCCCCGGGACAGGGGCGCTACGAGCAGTACTTC. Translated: CASSFSPGQGRYEQYF.

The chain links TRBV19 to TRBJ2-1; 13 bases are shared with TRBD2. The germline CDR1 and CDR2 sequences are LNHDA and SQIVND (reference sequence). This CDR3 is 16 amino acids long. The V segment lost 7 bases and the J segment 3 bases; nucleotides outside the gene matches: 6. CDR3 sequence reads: CASTSGLAGVYNEQFF. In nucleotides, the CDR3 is TGTGCCAGTACCTCAGGACTAGCGGGAGTCTACAATGAGCAGTTCTTC.

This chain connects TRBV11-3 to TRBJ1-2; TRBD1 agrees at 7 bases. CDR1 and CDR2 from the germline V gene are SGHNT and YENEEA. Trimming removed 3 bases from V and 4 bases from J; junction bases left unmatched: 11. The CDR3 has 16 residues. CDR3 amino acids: CASSFDGRDSLYGYTF. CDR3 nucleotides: TGTGCCAGCAGCTTTGATGGCCGGGACAGCCTCTATGGCTACACCTTC. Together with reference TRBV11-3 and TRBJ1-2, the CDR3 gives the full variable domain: EAGVVQSPRYKIIEKKQPVAFWCNPISGHNTLYWYLQNLGQGPELLIRYENEEAVDDSQLPKDRFSAERLKGVDSTLKIQPAELGDSAVYLCASSFDGRDSLYGYTFGSGTRLTVV.

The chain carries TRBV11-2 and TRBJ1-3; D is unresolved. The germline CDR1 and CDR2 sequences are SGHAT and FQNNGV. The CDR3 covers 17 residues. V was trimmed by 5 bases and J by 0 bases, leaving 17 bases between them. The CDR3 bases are TGTGCCAGCAGCCGAACCGGCGGAGCAAGCTCTGGAAACACCATATATTTT. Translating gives CASSRTGGASSGNTIYF.

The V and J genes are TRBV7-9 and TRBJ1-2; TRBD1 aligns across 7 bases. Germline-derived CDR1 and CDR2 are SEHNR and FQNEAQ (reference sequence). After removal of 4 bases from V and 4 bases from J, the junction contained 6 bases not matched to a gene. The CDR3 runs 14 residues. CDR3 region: CASSSRQGLYGYTF. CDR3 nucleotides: TGTGCCAGCAGCTCCCGACAGGGCCTCTATGGCTACACCTTC.

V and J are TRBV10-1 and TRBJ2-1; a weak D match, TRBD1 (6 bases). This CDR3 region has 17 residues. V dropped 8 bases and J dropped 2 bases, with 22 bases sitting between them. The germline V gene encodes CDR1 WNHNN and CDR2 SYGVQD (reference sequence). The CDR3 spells CASGFQVGRGAYNEQFF. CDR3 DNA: TGCGCCAGCGGATTCCAAGTAGGCAGGGGAGCCTACAATGAGCAGTTCTTC.

CDR3 DNA sequence: TGTGCCAGCAGCCCCCCAGGGTACGAGCAGTACTTC. Translation: CASSPPGYEQYF. The V gene is TRBV11-3, the J gene TRBJ2-7, with a tentative D call TRBD1 (5 bases). The CDR3 spans 12 residues. V was cut by 5 bases and J by 4 bases, with 9 bases left in between. Germline-derived CDR1 and CDR2 are SGHNT and YENEEA.

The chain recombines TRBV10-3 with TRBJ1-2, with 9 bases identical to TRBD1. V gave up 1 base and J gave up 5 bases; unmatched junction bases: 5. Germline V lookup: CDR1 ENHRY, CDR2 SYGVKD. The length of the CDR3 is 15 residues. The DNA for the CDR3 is TGTGCCATCAGTGAGTACCAGGGGACAGGGTATGGCTACACCTTC. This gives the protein CAISEYQGTGYGYTF.

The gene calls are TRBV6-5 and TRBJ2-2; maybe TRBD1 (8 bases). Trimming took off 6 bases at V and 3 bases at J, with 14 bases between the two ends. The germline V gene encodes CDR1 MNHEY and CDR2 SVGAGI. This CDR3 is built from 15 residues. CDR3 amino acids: CASSHTGGDTGELFF. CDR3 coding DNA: TGTGCCAGCAGCCACACAGGGGGGGACACCGGGGAGCTGTTTTTT.

CDR3 loop: CASQGDGEQYF. The CDR3 DNA is TGTGCCAGTCAGGGGGACGGTGAGCAGTACTTC. The chain couples TRBV19 to TRBJ2-7; 7 bases agree with TRBD1. The CDR3 covers 11 residues. V shed 8 bases, J shed 7 bases, and the junction held 5 bases outside the gene matches. Germline V CDR1 and CDR2: LNHDA, SQIVND (reference sequence).

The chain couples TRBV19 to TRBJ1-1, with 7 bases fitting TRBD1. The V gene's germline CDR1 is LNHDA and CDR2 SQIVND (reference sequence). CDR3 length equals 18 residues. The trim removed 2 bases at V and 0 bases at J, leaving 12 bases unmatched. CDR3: CASSIRDSPPSLNTEAFF. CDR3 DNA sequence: TGTGCCAGTAGTATACGGGACAGCCCTCCTTCCTTGAACACTGAAGCTTTCTTT.

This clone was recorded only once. CDR3 nucleotides: TGTGCCAGCAGCACCGCACAGGGAGCTGAAGCTTTCTTT. Translated, it gives CASSTAQGAEAFF. V and J are TRBV7-9 and TRBJ1-1, with D possibly matching TRBD1 (6 bases). Germline V gene lookup returns CDR1 SEHNR and CDR2 FQNEAQ (reference sequence). This CDR3 comprises 13 residues. Trimming took 5 bases from V and 6 from J, leaving 13 bases between them.

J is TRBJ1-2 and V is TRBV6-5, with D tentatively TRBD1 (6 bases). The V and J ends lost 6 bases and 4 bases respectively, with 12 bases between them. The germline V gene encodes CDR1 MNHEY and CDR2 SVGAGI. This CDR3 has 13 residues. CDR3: CASSLRGGYGYTF. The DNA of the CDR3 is TGTGCCAGCAGCCTCAGGGGCGGCTATGGCTACACCTTC.

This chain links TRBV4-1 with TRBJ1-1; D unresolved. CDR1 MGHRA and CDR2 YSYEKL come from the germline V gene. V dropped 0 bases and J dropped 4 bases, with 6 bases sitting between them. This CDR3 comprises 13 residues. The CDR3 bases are TGCGCCAGCAGCCAAGAGGTAGTCACTGAAGCTTTCTTT. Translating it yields CASSQEVVTEAFF.

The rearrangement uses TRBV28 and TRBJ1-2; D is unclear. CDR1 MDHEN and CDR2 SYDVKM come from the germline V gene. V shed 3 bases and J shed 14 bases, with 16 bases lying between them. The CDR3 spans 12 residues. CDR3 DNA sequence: TGTGCCAGCAGTTTGTCAGACTGGGAGTATACCTTC. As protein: CASSLSDWEYTF.

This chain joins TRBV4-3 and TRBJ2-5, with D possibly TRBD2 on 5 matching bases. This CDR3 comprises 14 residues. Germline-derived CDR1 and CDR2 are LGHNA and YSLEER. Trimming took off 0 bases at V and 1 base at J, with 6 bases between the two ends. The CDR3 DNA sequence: TGCGCCAGCAGCCAAGAGGAGGTCCAAGAGACCCAGTACTTC. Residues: CASSQEEVQETQYF.

For the CDR3, the DNA is TGTGCCAGCAGTGGCAGGGTAGCGGGAGGATTGAAGCAGTTCTTC. Amino acid sequence: CASSGRVAGGLKQFF. The V call is TRBV2, the J call TRBJ2-1; 10 bases map to TRBD2. The germline gives CDR1 SNHLY, CDR2 FYNNEI. The CDR3 totals 15 residues. Trimming took 4 bases from V and 11 from J; bases not matched to a gene: 11. Full variable domain (outside the CDR3, taken from reference TRBV2 and TRBJ2-1): EPEVTQTPSHQVTQMGQEVILRCVPISNHLYFYWYRQILGQKVEFLVSFYNNEISEKSEIFDDQFSVERPDGSNFTLKIRSTKLEDSAMYFCASSGRVAGGLKQFFGPGTRLTVL.

CDR3 nucleotide sequence: TGTGCCAGCAGCTTAGCGCGATTGAGTGGCTACACCTTC. Amino acids: CASSLARLSGYTF. This sequence joins TRBV11-3 and TRBJ1-2; D uncertain. Germline CDR1 reads SGHNT; CDR2 reads YENEEA. The V end was cut by 1 base, the J end by 7 bases, with 10 bases between. This CDR3 contains 13 residues.

CDR3 nucleotide sequence: TGTGCCAGCAGCTTAACACAGACTGAGCAGTTCTTC. This codes for CASSLTQTEQFF. V and J are TRBV7-3 and TRBJ2-1; D not resolved. Trimming shortened V by 0 bases and J by 9 bases, and 6 bases separated the two germline ends. Per germline, CDR1 SGHTA and CDR2 FQGTGA. CDR3 length equals 12 residues.

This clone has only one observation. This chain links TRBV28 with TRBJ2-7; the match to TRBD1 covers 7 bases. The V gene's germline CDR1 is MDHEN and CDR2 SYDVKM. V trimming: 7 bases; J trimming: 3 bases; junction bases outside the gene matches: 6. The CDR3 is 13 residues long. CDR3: CASTISGGYEQYF. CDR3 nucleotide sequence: TGTGCCAGCACCATTTCAGGGGGCTACGAGCAGTACTTC.